The clone carrying this T cell receptor (beta chain) showed up just a few times. As yet, its antigen is unknown. The ends were cut back, 5 bases at V and 8 bases at J, with 10 bases in the middle. The V gene's germline CDR1 is SGHAT and CDR2 FQNNGV. The CDR3 covers 12 residues. The record originates from a study of beta chain features in type 1 diabetes. Overall study context: Regarding age, gender and cell yields, patients proved similar to healthy donors. Broader study findings: Naive, central memory and regulatory TCRB repertoires appeared more similar among patients than healthy donors. Cells expressing TCR highly could be over-represented by cDNA sequencing.

Heparinised blood was drawn once per donor, averaging roughly 120 mL. The sequenced template was cDNA made from the entire isolated RNA. The repertoire was sequenced with immunoSEQ multiplex PCR; TCRdb's copy has only in-frame clones and lacks some. Among about 40,000 clones listed, 45% to 50% were seen once. J is TRBJ2-1 and V is TRBV11-2, with D tentatively TRBD2 (6 bases). Sequencing was performed on central memory CD4+ T cells from blood. This sequence originates from a young woman in good health. CDR3 nucleotide sequence: TGTGCCAGCAGCCCAACTAGCTATGAGCAGTTCTTC. This encodes CASSPTSYEQFF.